The 10 T cell receptor beta chains reported below all come from one sample, sequenced in a study of T cells in Graves' hyperthyroidism and ophthalmopathy. Amplified regions were TCR beta CDR3 sequences from RNA transcripts. The HTBI primer set was used in a first-round RT-PCR of the TCR CDR3. MiXCR, run by TCRdb on the multiplex PCR reads, gives a single entry per CDR3 protein. The profile shows hundreds of thousands of distinct CDR3 sequences, roughly 32% of them singletons. Sequencing used blood. Receptors originate from a woman aged 40 to 55 with Graves' hyperthyroidism.

The gene calls are TRBV7-2 and TRBJ2-7, with 9 bases fitting TRBD1. The J call may be wrong; the DNA end is better matched by TRBJ2-1. The germline gives CDR1 SGHTA, CDR2 FQGNSA. The CDR3 has 13 amino acids. The CDR3 DNA follows: TGTGCCAGCAGCATGAGGACAGGGGATGAGCAGTTCTTC. Translating gives CASSMRTGDEQFF.

The chain recombines TRBV11-2 with TRBJ2-7; 8 bases map to TRBD1. Germline CDR1 SGHAT, CDR2 FQNNGV. The CDR3 contains 15 residues. V lost 1 base and J lost 2; bases outside the gene matches: 4. The CDR3 bases are TGTGCCAGCAGCTTAGGAGGGACAGGCGCCTACGAGCAGTACTTC. It translates to CASSLGGTGAYEQYF.

In this sample, this clonotype turned up many times. This chain links TRBV6-6 with TRBJ1-6; a weak D match, TRBD1 (5 bases). Per germline, CDR1 MNHNY and CDR2 SVGAGI (reference sequence). This CDR3 contains 15 residues. V lost 2 bases and J 9 bases, leaving 14 bases between the germline ends. The CDR3 bases are TGTGCCAGCAGTTACGATGGGGGAGGGAGTTCACCCCTCCACTTT. The encoded protein is CASSYDGGGSSPLHF.

This chain joins TRBV6-2 or TRBV6-3 and TRBJ2-7, with 7 bases that match TRBD1. CDR3 size: 13 residues. The germline gives CDR1 MNHEY, CDR2 SVGEGT. V trimming: 7 bases; J trimming: 2 bases; junction bases outside the gene matches: 5. Here the CDR3 DNA reads TGTGCCAGCACCCAACAGGGGCCCTACGAGCAGTACTTC. Its translation is CASTQQGPYEQYF.

This clonotype was seen many times. This chain connects TRBV6-5 to TRBJ1-2; 7 bases fit TRBD1. CDR1 and CDR2 from the germline V gene are MNHEY and SVGAGI. J gave up 8 bases and V 6 bases, and 9 bases lay outside the gene matches. The CDR3 is 13 residues long. The CDR3, as DNA: TGTGCCAGCAGAGAATCGACAGGGAGCGGCTACACCTTC. Amino acid sequence: CASRESTGSGYTF.

Turning to this clonotype: This may arise from a read error, as a much more abundant clone is one base away. This chain connects TRBV6-1 to TRBJ1-5; 7 positions agree with TRBD1. Trimming took 5 bases from V and 5 from J; bases not matched to a gene: 12. The CDR3 has 16 amino acids. Germline CDR1 reads MNHNS; CDR2 reads SASEGT. CDR3 loop: CASSPPGQYLDQPQHF. The CDR3 DNA is TGTGCCAGCAGTCCGCCGGGACAGTACTTAGATCAGCCCCAGCATTTT.

V and J are TRBV2 and TRBJ2-3; D is unclear. V lost 6 bases, J lost 5 bases, and 9 bases lay in between. The CDR3 is 12 amino acids. Germline V lookup: CDR1 SNHLY, CDR2 FYNNEI. The CDR3 region is CASSPVRDTQYF. The CDR3 DNA is TGTGCCAGCAGCCCTGTAAGAGATACGCAGTATTTT.

This clonotype was recorded at least ten times. The rearrangement links TRBV7-9 to TRBJ1-5, with unresolved D. The CDR3 spans 13 residues. Deletions cut 3 bases from V and 7 bases from J, with 10 bases between. Germline loops: CDR1 SEHNR, CDR2 FQNEAQ (reference sequence). In DNA, the CDR3 is TGTGCCAGCAGCTTTCAGCCGGGGCAGCCCCAGCATTTT. Translated, it gives CASSFQPGQPQHF.

This clonotype was seen just once. This CDR3 reads CASRGDRDSGNTIYF. The CDR3 bases are TGTGCCAGCAGAGGGGACAGAGACTCTGGAAACACCATATATTTT. The V and J genes are TRBV12-3 or TRBV12-4 and TRBJ1-3, with TRBD1 matching over 7 bases. This CDR3 has 15 amino acids. J gave up 0 bases and V 6 bases, and 5 bases lay outside the gene matches.

The CDR3 nucleotides are TGCAGTGCTATGGGGCCGACTAGCGGAGTGCGGACCCAGTACTTC. Translation: CSAMGPTSGVRTQYF. The chain couples TRBV20-1 to TRBJ2-5; TRBD2 matches at 9 bases. V shed 4 bases, J shed 7 bases, and the junction held 13 bases outside the gene matches. Germline lookup yields CDR1 DFQATT and CDR2 SNEGSKA (reference sequence). This CDR3 has 15 amino acids.